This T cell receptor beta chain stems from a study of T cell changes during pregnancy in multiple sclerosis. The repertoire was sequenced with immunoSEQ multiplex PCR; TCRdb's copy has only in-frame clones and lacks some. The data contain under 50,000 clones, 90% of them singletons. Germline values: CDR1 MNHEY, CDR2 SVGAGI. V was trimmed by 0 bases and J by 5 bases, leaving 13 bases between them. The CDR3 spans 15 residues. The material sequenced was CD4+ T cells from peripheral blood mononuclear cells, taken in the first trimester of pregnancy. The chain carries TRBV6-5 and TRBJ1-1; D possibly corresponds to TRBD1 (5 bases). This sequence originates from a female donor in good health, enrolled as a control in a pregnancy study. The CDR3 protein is CASSYSNYRSTEAFF. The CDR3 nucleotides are TGTGCCAGCAGTTACTCGAATTACAGGAGTACTGAAGCTTTCTTT.